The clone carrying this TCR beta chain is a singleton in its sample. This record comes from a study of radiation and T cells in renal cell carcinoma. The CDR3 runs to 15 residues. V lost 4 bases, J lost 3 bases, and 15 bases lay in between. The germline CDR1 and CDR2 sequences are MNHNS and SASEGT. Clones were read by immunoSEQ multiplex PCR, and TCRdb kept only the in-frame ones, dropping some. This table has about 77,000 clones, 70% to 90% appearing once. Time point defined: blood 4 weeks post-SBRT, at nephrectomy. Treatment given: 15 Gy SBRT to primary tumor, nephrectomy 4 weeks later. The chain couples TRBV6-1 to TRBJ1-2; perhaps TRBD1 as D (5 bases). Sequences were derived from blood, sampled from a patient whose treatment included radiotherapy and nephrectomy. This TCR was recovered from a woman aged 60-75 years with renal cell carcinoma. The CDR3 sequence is CASSVRAGLDYGYTF. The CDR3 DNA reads TGTGCCAGCAGTGTCAGGGCAGGGTTGGACTATGGCTACACCTTC.